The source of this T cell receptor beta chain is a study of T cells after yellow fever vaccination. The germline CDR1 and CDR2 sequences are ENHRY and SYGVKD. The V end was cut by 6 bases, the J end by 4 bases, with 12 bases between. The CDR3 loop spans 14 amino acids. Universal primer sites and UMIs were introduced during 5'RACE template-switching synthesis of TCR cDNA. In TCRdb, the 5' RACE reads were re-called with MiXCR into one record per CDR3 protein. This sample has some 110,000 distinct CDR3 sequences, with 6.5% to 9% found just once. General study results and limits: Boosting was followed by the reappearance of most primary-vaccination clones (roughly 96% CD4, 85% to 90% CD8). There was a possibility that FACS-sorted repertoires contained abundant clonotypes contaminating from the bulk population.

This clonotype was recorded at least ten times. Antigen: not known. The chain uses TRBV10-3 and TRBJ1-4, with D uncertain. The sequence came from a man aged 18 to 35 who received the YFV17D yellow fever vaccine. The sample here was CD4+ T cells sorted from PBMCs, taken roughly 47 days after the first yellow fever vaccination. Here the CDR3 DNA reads TGTGCCATCAGCAGTCGGCAGCATAATGAAAAACTGTTTTTT. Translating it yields CAISSRQHNEKLFF.